The 20 T cell receptor beta chains below were found in one sample sequenced in a study of cytomegalovirus exposure and HLA in healthy donors. The PCR was carried out with 60 Vbeta primers and 13 Jbeta primers. Clones were sequenced by immunoSEQ multiplex PCR, and TCRdb holds only the in-frame ones, with some missing. The sample shows around 200,000 clones, roughly 80% of them seen only once. Source material: PBMCs. The receptors were sampled from a woman aged 50 to 60 in good health and CMV-seropositive.

V gene TRBV9 combines with J gene TRBJ2-7; TRBD1 agrees at 9 bases. With V trimmed by 3 bases and J by 3 bases, 10 bases remained unmatched. Germline lookup yields CDR1 SGDLS and CDR2 YYNGEE. The CDR3 spans 16 residues. CDR3 DNA sequence: TGTGCCAGCAGCGCTCTCCCGGGACAGGGAAGCTACGAGCAGTACTTC. Its translation: CASSALPGQGSYEQYF.

CDR3 region: CASSSPQGGNTQYF. Here the CDR3 DNA reads TGTGCCAGCAGCTCCCCCCAGGGTGGAAATACGCAGTATTTT. The chain joins TRBV7-3 to TRBJ2-3, with D possibly being TRBD1 (5 bases). Germline CDR1 reads SGHTA; CDR2 reads FQGTGA. Trimming took 4 bases from V and 7 from J, leaving 15 bases between them. The CDR3 spans 14 residues. Supplemented by reference TRBV7-3 and TRBJ2-3, the full variable domain reads GAGVSQTPSNKVTEKGKYVELRCDPISGHTALYWYRQSLGQGPEFLIYFQGTGAADDSGLPNDRFFAVRPEGSVSTLKIQRTERGDSAVYLCASSSPQGGNTQYFGPGTRLTVL.

The chain employs TRBV7-8 and TRBJ1-1; D is unclear. V dropped 5 bases and J dropped 4 bases, with 23 bases sitting between them. CDR1 is SGHVS and CDR2 is FQNEAQ in the germline V gene. The CDR3 is 17 amino acids. The CDR3 here is CASSPRVAGLRTTEAFF. CDR3 sequence (DNA): TGTGCCAGCAGCCCCCGAGTGGCGGGCCTTAGGACCACTGAAGCTTTCTTT.

Of note for this clone: Relative to the germline gene, one junction end is altered; a read error may explain this. The chain has TRBV25-1 and TRBJ1-2; D possibly corresponds to TRBD1 (6 bases). The CDR3 is 15 amino acids. Germline-derived CDR1 and CDR2 are MGHDK and SYGVNS. The CDR3 sequence: CAGSNGGGGRGGYTF. The DNA of the CDR3 is TGTGCCGGCAGCAATGGGGGAGGGGGGCGGGGTGGCTACACCTTC.

This clone has a single count. The chain is built from TRBV27 and TRBJ2-7; 8 positions match TRBD2. The germline V gene encodes CDR1 MNHEY and CDR2 SMNVEV (reference sequence). The V gene end was trimmed by 5 bases and the J gene end by 3 bases; junction bases not matched to a gene: 6. This CDR3 is 14 amino acids long. The CDR3 sequence: CASSPRTSNYEQYF. The DNA for the CDR3 is TGTGCCAGCAGTCCCCGGACTAGCAACTACGAGCAGTACTTC.

This chain connects TRBV4-3 to TRBJ2-3; 7 bases align to TRBD2. The CDR3 has 16 amino acids. V trimming: 0 bases; J trimming: 3 bases; junction bases outside the gene matches: 6. The germline V gene encodes CDR1 LGHNA and CDR2 YSLEER. CDR3 region: CASSQEGGGKTDTQYF. CDR3 coding DNA: TGCGCCAGCAGCCAAGAAGGCGGGGGTAAGACAGATACGCAGTATTTT.

This clone was counted only a few times. V and J are TRBV2 and TRBJ2-2; D might be TRBD1 (6 bases). Trimming pared 6 bases from V and 0 bases from J, leaving 11 bases between. Germline lookup yields CDR1 SNHLY and CDR2 FYNNEI. This CDR3 spans 15 amino acids. CDR3 region: CASSLQGANTGELFF. The CDR3 DNA reads TGTGCCAGCAGCTTACAGGGAGCGAACACCGGGGAGCTGTTTTTT.

The chain carries TRBV11-2 and TRBJ2-7; 10 nucleotides match TRBD2. Germline CDR1 and CDR2: SGHAT and FQNNGV. This CDR3 region has 15 residues. V trimming: 3 bases; J trimming: 2 bases; junction bases outside the gene matches: 4. The CDR3 reads CASSFQAGGPYEQYF. As DNA, the CDR3 is TGTGCCAGCAGCTTCCAAGCGGGGGGGCCCTACGAGCAGTACTTC.

This clone was observed a handful of times. The chain couples TRBV7-9 to TRBJ2-3, with D perhaps matching TRBD2 (5 bases). Deletions cut 5 bases from V and 5 bases from J, with 11 bases between. The V gene's germline CDR1 is SEHNR and CDR2 FQNEAQ (reference sequence). The CDR3 covers 13 residues. CDR3 in amino acids: CASSASGVDTQYF. The CDR3 nucleotides are TGTGCCAGCAGCGCCTCCGGGGTAGATACGCAGTATTTT.

This chain connects TRBV2 to TRBJ1-5; D remains ambiguous. V was shortened by 6 bases and J by 0 bases, with 3 bases between the two germline ends. The CDR3 length is 12 residues. CDR1 is SNHLY, CDR2 FYNNEI, per germline. The CDR3: CASRYSNQPQHF. The CDR3 region has the DNA TGTGCCAGCAGATATAGCAATCAGCCCCAGCATTTT.

In this sample, this clone turned up once. The chain joins TRBV11-2 to TRBJ2-7, with D possibly matching TRBD2 (5 bases). This CDR3 has 15 residues. Germline V gene data show CDR1 as SGHAT and CDR2 as FQNNGV. Trimming took off 2 bases at V and 5 bases at J, with 16 bases between the two ends. The chain's CDR3 is CASSLTPDWSNEQYF. The CDR3 bases are TGTGCCAGCAGCTTAACACCGGACTGGTCGAACGAGCAGTACTTC.

V gene TRBV10-3 combines with J gene TRBJ1-6, with 9 bases aligning to TRBD1. V dropped 2 bases and J dropped 9; count of bases not matched to a gene: 2. The CDR3 has 14 amino acids. Germline assignment: CDR1 ENHRY and CDR2 SYGVKD. CDR3 in DNA: TGTGCCATCAGTGAGGGACAGGGGCTTTCACCCCTCCACTTT. As protein: CAISEGQGLSPLHF.

The V call is TRBV9, the J call TRBJ2-1, with a tentative D call TRBD2 (5 bases). The CDR3 has 13 residues. Trimming left V 1 base short and J 5 bases short, with 7 bases between. The germline V gene has CDR1 SGDLS and CDR2 YYNGEE. CDR3 sequence: CASSVSGNNEQFF. CDR3 sequence (DNA): TGTGCCAGCAGCGTATCCGGGAACAATGAGCAGTTCTTC.

J is TRBJ2-1 and V is TRBV2; no clear D. The length of the CDR3 is 12 residues. Deletions cut 7 bases from V and 3 bases from J, with 7 bases between. CDR1 is SNHLY and CDR2 is FYNNEI in the germline V gene. As DNA, the CDR3 is TGTGCCAGCACTTCGGGCTACAATGAGCAGTTCTTC. Amino acid sequence: CASTSGYNEQFF. The full variable domain, its missing parts supplied by reference TRBV2 and TRBJ2-1, is EPEVTQTPSHQVTQMGQEVILRCVPISNHLYFYWYRQILGQKVEFLVSFYNNEISEKSEIFDDQFSVERPDGSNFTLKIRSTKLEDSAMYFCASTSGYNEQFFGPGTRLTVL.

V gene TRBV7-2 combines with J gene TRBJ2-1; 9 nucleotides agree with TRBD2. This CDR3 has 13 residues. From germline, CDR1 is SGHTA and CDR2 FQGNSA. After removal of 3 bases from V and 9 bases from J, the junction contained 3 bases not matched to a gene. The CDR3 DNA sequence: TGTGCCAGCAGCTTGTTAGCGGGGGTTGAGCAGTTCTTC. Translation: CASSLLAGVEQFF.

V and J are TRBV11-2 and TRBJ2-3; 9 nucleotides line up with TRBD2. The CDR3 has 16 amino acids. The germline V gene encodes CDR1 SGHAT and CDR2 FQNNGV. V was clipped by 5 bases and J by 0 bases; unmatched bases: 6. This chain's CDR3 is CASSLTTSGSTDTQYF. CDR3 DNA sequence: TGTGCCAGCAGCCTTACGACTAGCGGTAGCACAGATACGCAGTATTTT. Supplemented by reference TRBV11-2 and TRBJ2-3, the full variable domain reads EAGVAQSPRYKIIEKRQSVAFWCNPISGHATLYWYQQILGQGPKLLIQFQNNGVVDDSQLPKDRFSAERLKGVDSTLKIQPAKLEDSAVYLCASSLTTSGSTDTQYFGPGTRLTVL.

The rearrangement uses TRBV4-1 and TRBJ2-1; 12 bases map to TRBD2. The CDR3 is 14 amino acids. CDR1 is MGHRA, CDR2 YSYEKL, per germline. After removal of 3 bases from V and 8 bases from J, the junction contained 2 bases not matched to a gene. CDR3 amino acids: CASSQRTSGDEQFF. CDR3 nucleotide sequence: TGCGCCAGCAGCCAGAGGACTAGCGGGGATGAGCAGTTCTTC.

This sequence joins TRBV5-1 and TRBJ1-4; possible D gene TRBD1, 5 bases. This CDR3 has 15 amino acids. The V gene's germline CDR1 is SGHRS and CDR2 YFSETQ. V lost 0 bases and J 6 bases, leaving 12 bases between the germline ends. CDR3 residues: CASSLVWGADEKLFF. DNA for the CDR3: TGCGCCAGCAGCTTGGTTTGGGGCGCGGATGAAAAACTGTTTTTT.

This clone was observed a handful of times. The same CDR3 is also encoded by other DNA sequences in this sample. This chain joins TRBV7-9 and TRBJ1-1; TRBD1 agrees at 10 bases. V was clipped by 3 bases and J by 3 bases; unmatched bases: 1. This CDR3 spans 14 amino acids. The germline CDR1 and CDR2 sequences are SEHNR and FQNEAQ (reference sequence). CDR3 nucleotides: TGTGCCAGCAGCTTGGACAGGGGGGACACTGAAGCTTTCTTT. It specifies CASSLDRGDTEAFF. Using reference TRBV7-9 and TRBJ1-1 for the parts outside the CDR3, the full variable domain is DTGVSQNPRHKITKRGQNVTFRCDPISEHNRLYWYRQTLGQGPEFLTYFQNEAQLEKSRLLSDRFSAERPKGSFSTLEIQRTEQGDSAMYLCASSLDRGDTEAFFGQGTRLTVV.

The chain employs TRBV5-8 and TRBJ2-1; 10 positions match TRBD2. The junction had 7 bases not matched to a gene; V was cut back by 0 bases and J by 4 bases. CDR3 length equals 17 residues. CDR1 SGHTS and CDR2 YDEGEE come from the germline V gene. DNA of the CDR3: TGTGCCAGCAGCTTGGAGCTAGCGGGAGCTTTATACAATGAGCAGTTCTTC. Translating it yields CASSLELAGALYNEQFF.